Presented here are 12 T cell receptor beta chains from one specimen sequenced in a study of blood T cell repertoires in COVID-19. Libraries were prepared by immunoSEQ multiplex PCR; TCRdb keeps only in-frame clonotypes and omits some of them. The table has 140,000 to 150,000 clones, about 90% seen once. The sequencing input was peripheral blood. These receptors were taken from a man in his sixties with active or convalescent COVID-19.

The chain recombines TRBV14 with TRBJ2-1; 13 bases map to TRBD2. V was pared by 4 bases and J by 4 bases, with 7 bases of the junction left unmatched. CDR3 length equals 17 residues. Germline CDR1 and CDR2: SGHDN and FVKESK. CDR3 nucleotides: TGTGCCAGCAGCCTACCGGGACTAGCGGGAAGATACAATGAGCAGTTCTTC. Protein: CASSLPGLAGRYNEQFF.

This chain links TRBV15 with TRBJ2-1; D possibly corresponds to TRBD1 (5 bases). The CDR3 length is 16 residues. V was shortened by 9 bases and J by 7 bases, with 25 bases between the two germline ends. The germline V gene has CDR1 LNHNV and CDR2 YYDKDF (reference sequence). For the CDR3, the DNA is TGTGCCACGACCATGGTACGAGGACCAGGGCCAAATGAGCAGTTCTTC. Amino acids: CATTMVRGPGPNEQFF. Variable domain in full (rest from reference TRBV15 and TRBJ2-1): DAMVIQNPRYQVTQFGKPVTLSCSQTLNHNVMYWYQQKSSQAPKLLFHYYDKDFNNEADTPDNFQSRRPNTSFCFLDIRSPGLGDTAMYLCATTMVRGPGPNEQFFGPGTRLTVL.

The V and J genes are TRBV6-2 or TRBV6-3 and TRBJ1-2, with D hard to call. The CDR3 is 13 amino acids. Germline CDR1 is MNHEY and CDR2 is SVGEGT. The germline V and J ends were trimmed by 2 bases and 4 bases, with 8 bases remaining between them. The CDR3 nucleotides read TGTGCCAGCAGTTACGCGGGGAGCTATGGCTACACCTTC. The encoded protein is CASSYAGSYGYTF.

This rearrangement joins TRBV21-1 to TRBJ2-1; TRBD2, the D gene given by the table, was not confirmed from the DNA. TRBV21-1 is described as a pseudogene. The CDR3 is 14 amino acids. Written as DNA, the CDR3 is TGTGCCACGCCGGGACTAGCGGACTACAATGAGCAGTTCTTC. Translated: CATPGLADYNEQFF.

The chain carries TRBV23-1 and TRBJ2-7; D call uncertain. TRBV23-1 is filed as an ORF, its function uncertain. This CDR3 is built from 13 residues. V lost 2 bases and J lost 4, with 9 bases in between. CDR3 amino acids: CASSQGHLYEQYF. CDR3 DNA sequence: TGCGCCAGCAGTCAAGGGCACTTATACGAGCAGTACTTC.

Written as DNA, the CDR3 is TGTGCCAGCATCCCACAGGGTAGGACCGGGGAGCTGTTTTTT. Translated, it gives CASIPQGRTGELFF. The chain carries TRBV7-2 and TRBJ2-2; D might be TRBD1 (6 bases). The CDR3 is 14 amino acids. The germline gives CDR1 SGHTA, CDR2 FQGNSA. The ends were cut back, 7 bases at V and 5 bases at J, with 14 bases in the middle.

The CDR3 region has the DNA TGCGCCAGCAGCTGGCTGGGGGGTTACGAGCAGTACTTC. This sequence encodes CASSWLGGYEQYF. This sequence joins TRBV5-1 and TRBJ2-7, with D perhaps matching TRBD2 (6 bases). The CDR3 sequence is 13 residues long. Trimming shortened V by 3 bases and J by 4 bases, and 11 bases separated the two germline ends. CDR1 and CDR2 from the germline V gene are SGHRS and YFSETQ.

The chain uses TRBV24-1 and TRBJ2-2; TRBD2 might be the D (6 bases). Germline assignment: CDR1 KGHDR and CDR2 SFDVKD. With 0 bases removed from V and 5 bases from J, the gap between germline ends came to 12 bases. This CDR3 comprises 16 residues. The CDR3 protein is CATSDLGGTVTGELFF. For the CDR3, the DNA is TGTGCCACCAGTGATTTGGGAGGGACTGTTACCGGGGAGCTGTTTTTT.

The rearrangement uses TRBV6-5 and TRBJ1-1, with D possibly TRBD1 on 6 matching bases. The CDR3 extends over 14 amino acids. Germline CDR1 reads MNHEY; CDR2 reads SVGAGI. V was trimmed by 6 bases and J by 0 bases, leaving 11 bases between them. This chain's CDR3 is CASSSGQMNTEAFF. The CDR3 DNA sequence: TGTGCCAGCAGCTCGGGACAAATGAACACTGAAGCTTTCTTT.

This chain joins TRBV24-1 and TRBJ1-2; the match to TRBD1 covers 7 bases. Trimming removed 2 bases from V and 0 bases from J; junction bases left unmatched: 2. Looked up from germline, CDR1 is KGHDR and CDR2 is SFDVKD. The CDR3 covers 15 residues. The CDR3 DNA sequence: TGTGCCACCAGTGATTCGGGGACAGCTAACTATGGCTACACCTTC. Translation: CATSDSGTANYGYTF.

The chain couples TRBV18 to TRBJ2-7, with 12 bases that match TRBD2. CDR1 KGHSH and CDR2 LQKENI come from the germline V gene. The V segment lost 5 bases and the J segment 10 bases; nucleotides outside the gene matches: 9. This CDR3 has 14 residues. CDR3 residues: CASSDTSGRLKQYF. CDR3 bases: TGTGCCAGCTCAGACACTAGCGGGAGGTTAAAACAGTACTTC.

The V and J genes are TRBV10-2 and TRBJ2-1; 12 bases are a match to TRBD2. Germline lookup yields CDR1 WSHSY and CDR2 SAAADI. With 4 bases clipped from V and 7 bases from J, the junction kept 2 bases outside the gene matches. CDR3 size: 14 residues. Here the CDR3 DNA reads TGCGCCAGCAGTGCAACTAGCGGGAGGAATGAGCAGTTCTTC. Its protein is CASSATSGRNEQFF.